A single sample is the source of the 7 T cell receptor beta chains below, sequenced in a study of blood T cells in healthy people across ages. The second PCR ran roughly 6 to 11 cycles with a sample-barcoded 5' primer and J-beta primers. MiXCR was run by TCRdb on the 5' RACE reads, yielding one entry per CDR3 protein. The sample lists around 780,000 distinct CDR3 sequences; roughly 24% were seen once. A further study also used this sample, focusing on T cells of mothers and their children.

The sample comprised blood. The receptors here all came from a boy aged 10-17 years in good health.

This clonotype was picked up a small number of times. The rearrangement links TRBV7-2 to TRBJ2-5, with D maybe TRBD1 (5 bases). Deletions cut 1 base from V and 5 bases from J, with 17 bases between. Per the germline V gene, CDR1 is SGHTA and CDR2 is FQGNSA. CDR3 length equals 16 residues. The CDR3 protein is CASSLGSNPKGETQYF. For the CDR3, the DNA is TGTGCCAGCAGCTTAGGGTCCAACCCAAAGGGGGAGACCCAGTACTTC.

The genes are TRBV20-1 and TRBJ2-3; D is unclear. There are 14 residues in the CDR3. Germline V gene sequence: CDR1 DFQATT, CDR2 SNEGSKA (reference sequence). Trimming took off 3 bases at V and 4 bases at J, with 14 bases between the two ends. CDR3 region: CSASALPVADTQYF. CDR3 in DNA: TGCAGTGCTAGCGCTCTACCAGTCGCAGATACGCAGTATTTT.

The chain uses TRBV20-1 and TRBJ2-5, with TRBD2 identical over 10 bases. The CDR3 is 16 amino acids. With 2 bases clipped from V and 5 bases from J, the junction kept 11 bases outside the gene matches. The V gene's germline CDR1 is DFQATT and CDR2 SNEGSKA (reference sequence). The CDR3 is CSARRTVAGGRETQYF. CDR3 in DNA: TGCAGTGCTAGAAGGACCGTAGCGGGGGGCCGGGAGACCCAGTACTTC.

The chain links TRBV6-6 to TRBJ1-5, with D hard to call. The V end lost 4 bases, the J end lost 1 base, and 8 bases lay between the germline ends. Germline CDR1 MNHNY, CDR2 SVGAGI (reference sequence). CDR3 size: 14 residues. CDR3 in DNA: TGTGCCAGCAGTTCGCCGAGGAGCAATCAGCCCCAGCATTTT. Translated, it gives CASSSPRSNQPQHF.

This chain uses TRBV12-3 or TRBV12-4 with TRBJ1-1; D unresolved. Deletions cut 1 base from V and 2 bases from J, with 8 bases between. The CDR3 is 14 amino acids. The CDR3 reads CASSLVWGNTEAFF. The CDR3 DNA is TGTGCCAGCAGTTTAGTGTGGGGTAACACTGAAGCTTTCTTT.

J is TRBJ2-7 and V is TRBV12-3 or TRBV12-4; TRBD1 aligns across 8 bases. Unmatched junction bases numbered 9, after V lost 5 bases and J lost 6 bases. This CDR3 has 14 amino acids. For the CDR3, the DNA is TGTGCCAGCAGTAACCGACAGGGGTTTCGCGAGCAGTACTTC. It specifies CASSNRQGFREQYF.

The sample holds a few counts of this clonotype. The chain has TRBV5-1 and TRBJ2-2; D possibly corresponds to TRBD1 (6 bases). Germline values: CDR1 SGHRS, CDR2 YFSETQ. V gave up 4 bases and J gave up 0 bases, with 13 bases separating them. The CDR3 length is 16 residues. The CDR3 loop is CASSPGQSANTGELFF. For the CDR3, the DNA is TGCGCCAGCAGCCCAGGACAGTCCGCGAACACCGGGGAGCTGTTTTTT.